These T cell receptor beta chains were read from a single sample in a study of CD8+CD57+ T cells in acquired aplastic anemia. TCRdb ran MiXCR on the reads and lists one entry per CDR3 protein. The top ten hold 4% of the sample, which has hundreds of thousands of distinct CDR3 sequences, 65% to 75% seen once. Sequenced sample: sorted CD4+, CD8+, or CD8+CD57+ T cells (not recorded which) from PBMCs. Source of these receptors: a human donor in good health, serving as a control. Both conserved end residues are part of each CDR3. Fields, in order: V gene, CDR3 length, CDR3 protein.

TRBV5-1 | 14 | CASSPAGEGDGYTF
TRBV20-1 | 12 | CSATTLAREQFF
TRBV7-9 | 15 | CASSHAKGAGRYAYF
TRBV20-1 | 16 | CSARYDTASMNYEQYF
TRBV2 | 15 | CASRSDRGLNYKQYF
TRBV12-3/TRBV12-4 | 17 | CATSPDLGATGPSEQFF
TRBV7-2 | 13 | CASSLVPGAEAFF
TRBV20-1 | 14 | CSARNPGPTDEQYF
TRBV5-1 | 15 | CASSLEPGKAGELYF
TRBV9 | 14 | CASSFTAINYGYSF
TRBV20-1 | 13 | CSAGGAGFSEQYF
TRBV30 | 14 | CAWGTGTTNEKLFF
TRBV20-1 | 14 | CSATRTGGNMDQYF
TRBV7-2 | 13 | CASSLETRQEMVF
TRBV20-1 | 14 | CSVTDRSSGNTIYF
TRBV9 | 17 | CASSPGVGLMSGNTIYF
TRBV6-6 | 15 | CAISWDSSSTDTQYF
TRBV2 | 14 | CASKDGKANYGHTF
TRBV4-1 | 13 | CASSAGEGEKLFF
TRBV6-4 | 15 | CASSGQGGGGQPQHF
TRBV7-2 | 15 | CASSSETGVNTEAFF
TRBV30 | 13 | CAWSKGMNTEAFF
TRBV2 | 13 | CASSKERGTEAFF
TRBV7-6 | 13 | CASSFQAITGAFF
TRBV29-1 | 15 | CSVVLGGTGLGEQYF
TRBV20-1 | 13 | CSARTGDEQSQYF
TRBV6-2/TRBV6-3 | 14 | CASSLGMYNQPQHF
TRBV5-1 | 16 | CASSSAAGGATDTQYF
TRBV6-5 | 16 | CASSTSGGAGTGELFF
TRBV20-1 | 15 | CSAGSAGQPQDTQYF
TRBV5-1 | 15 | CASSPTGGTNTEAFF
TRBV6-2/TRBV6-3 | 14 | CASSAPRRNTEAFF
TRBV5-1 | 14 | CASSQPKASYEQYF
TRBV20-1 | 14 | CSARAAGSSYEQYF
TRBV30 | 13 | CAWRFRGSTEAFF
TRBV7-2 | 15 | CASSPHQGRIYTYTF
TRBV4-1 | 17 | CANSQAPGQGFGSPLHF
TRBV7-8 | 15 | CASSPDGLSTGELFF
TRBV20-1 | 12 | CSAREYEETQYF
TRBV7-8 | 14 | CASSLVEVSYEQHF
TRBV7-2 | 15 | CASSPGQSAVTIYTF
TRBV7-2 | 14 | CASSFLRQNTGELF
TRBV11-2 | 14 | CASSPLGRSGELFF
TRBV5-5 | 15 | CASRLTPAGFYEQYF
TRBV9 | 15 | CATSRAQGVTGGLFF
TRBV7-3 | 11 | CASIITATEYF
TRBV7-9 | 14 | CASSLVGIDEKLFF
TRBV20-1 | 13 | CSVAGNRGQALHF
TRBV25-1 | 15 | CASAKRGGGTDTQYF
TRBV6-1 | 15 | CASILGNRGRDEQFF
TRBV4-1 | 15 | CASSRTSGGAGELFF
TRBV2 | 14 | CASSRQGVDTEAFF
TRBV10-3 | 13 | CAISWGRRDTEAF
TRBV2 | 15 | CASSEDPGDTYEQYF
TRBV7-3 | 14 | CASGVGTQGGTQYF
TRBV5-4 | 16 | CASSLGGGGAYNEQFF
TRBV20-1 | 15 | CSARDRGVSNQPQHF
TRBV6-2/TRBV6-3 | 14 | CASRQTASLYGYTF
TRBV5-4 | 15 | CASSVQGVVLGEQYF